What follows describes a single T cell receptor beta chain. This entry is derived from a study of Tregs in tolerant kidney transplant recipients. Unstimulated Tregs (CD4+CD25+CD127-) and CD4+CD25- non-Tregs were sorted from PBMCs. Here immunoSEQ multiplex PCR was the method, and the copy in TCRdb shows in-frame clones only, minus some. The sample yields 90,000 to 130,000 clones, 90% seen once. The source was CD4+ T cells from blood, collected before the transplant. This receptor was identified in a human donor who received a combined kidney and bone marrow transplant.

The DNA for the CDR3 is TGTGCCAGCAGTTACTTCGGGACAGGGGTCTATGAGCAGTTCTTC. This sequence encodes CASSYFGTGVYEQFF. The gene calls are TRBV6-6 and TRBJ2-1; 10 bases map to TRBD1. Germline V gene sequence: CDR1 MNHNY, CDR2 SVGAGI (reference sequence). The ends lost 1 base at V and 8 bases at J; junction bases unmatched: 5. The CDR3 has 15 residues.